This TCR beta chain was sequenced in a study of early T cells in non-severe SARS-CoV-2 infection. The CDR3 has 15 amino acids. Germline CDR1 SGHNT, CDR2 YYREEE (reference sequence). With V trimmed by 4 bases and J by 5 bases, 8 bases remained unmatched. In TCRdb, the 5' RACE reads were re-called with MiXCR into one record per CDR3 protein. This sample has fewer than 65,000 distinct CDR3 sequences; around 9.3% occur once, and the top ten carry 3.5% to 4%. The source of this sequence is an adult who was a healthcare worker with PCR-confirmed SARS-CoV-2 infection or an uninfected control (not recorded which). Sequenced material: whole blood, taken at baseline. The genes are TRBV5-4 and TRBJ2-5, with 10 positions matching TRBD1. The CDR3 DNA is TGTGCCAGCAGCCAGGGACAGGGGACTTTTGAGACCCAGTACTTC. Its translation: CASSQGQGTFETQYF. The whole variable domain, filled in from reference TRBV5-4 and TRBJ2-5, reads ETGVTQSPTHLIKTRGQQVTLRCSSQSGHNTVSWYQQALGQGPQFIFQYYREEENGRGNFPPRFSGLQFPNYSSELNVNALELDDSALYLCASSQGQGTFETQYFGPGTRLLVL.